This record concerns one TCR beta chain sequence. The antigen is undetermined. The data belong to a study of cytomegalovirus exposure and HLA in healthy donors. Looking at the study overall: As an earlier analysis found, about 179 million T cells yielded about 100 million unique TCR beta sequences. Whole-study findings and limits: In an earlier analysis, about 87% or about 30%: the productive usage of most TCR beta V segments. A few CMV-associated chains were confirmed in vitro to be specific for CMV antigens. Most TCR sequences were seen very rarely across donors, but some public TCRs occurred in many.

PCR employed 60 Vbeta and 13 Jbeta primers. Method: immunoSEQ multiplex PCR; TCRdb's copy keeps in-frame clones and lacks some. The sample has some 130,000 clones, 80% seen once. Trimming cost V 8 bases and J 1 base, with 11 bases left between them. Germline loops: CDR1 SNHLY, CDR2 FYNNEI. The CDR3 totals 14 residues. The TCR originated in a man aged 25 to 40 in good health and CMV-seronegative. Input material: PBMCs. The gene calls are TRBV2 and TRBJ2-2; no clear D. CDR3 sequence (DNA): TGTGCCAGCTATCTTGAACAGAACACCGGGGAGCTGTTTTTT. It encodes CASYLEQNTGELFF.